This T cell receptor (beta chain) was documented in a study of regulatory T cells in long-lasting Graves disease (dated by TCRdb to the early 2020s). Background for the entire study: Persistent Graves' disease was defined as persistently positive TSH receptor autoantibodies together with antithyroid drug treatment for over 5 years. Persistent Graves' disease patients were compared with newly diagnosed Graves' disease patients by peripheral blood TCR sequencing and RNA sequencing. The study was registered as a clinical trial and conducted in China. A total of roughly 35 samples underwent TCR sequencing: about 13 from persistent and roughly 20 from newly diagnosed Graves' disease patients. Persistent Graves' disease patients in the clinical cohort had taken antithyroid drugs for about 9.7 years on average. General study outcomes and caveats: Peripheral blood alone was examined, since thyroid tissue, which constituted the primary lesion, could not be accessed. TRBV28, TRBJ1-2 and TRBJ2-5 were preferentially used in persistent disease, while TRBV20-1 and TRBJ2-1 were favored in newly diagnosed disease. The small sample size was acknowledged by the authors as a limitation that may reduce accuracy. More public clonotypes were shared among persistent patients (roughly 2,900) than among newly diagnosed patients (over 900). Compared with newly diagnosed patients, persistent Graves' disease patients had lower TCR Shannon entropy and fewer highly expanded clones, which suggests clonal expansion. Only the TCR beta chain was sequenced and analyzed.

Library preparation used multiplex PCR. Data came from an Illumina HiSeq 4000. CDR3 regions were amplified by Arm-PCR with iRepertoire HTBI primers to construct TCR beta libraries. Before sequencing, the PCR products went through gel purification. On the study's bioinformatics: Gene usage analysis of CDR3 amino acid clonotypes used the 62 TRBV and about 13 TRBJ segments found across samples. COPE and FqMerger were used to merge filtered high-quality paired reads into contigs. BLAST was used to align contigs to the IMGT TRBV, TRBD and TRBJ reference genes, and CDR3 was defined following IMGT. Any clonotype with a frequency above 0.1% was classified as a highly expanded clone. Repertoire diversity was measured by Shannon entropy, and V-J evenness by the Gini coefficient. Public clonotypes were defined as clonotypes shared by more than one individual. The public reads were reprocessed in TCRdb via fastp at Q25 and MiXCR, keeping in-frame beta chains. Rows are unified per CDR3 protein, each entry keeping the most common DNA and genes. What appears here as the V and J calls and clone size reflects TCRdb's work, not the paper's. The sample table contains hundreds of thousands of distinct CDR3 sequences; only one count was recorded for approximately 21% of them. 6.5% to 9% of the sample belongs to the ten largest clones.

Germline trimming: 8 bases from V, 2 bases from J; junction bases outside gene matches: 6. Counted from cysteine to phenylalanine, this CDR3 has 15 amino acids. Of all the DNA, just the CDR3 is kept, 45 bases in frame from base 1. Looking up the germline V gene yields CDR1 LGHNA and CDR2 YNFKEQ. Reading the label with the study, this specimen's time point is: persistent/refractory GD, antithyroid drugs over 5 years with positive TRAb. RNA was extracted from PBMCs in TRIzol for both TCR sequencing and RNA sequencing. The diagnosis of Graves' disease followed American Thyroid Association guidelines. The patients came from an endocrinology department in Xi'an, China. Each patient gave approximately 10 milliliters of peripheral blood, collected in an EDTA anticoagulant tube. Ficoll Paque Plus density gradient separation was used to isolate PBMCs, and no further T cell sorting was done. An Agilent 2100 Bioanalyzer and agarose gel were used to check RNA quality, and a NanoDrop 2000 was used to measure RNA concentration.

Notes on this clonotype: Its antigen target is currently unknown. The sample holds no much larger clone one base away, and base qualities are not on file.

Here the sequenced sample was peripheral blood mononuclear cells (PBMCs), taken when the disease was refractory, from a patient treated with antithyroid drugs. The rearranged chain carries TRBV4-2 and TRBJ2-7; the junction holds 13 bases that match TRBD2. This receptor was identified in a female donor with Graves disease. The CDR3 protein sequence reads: CASGTSGVGAYEQYF. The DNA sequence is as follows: TGTGCCAGCGGGACTAGCGGGGTGGGGGCCTACGAGCAGTACTTC.